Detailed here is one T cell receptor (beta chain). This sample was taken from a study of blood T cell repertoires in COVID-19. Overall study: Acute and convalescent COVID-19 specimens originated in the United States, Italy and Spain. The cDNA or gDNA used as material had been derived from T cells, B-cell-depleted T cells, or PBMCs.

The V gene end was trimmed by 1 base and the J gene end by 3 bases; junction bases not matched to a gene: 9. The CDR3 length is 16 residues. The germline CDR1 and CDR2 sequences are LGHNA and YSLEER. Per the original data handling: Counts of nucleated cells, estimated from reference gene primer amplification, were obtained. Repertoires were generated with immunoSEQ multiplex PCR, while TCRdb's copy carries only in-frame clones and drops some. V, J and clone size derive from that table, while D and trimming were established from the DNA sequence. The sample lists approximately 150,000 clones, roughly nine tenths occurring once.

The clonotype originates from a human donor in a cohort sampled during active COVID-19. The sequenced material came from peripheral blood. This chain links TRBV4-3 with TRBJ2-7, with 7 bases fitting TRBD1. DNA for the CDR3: TGCGCCAGCAGCCAAGCCGTGGGGCAGGGGGTCTACGAGCAGTACTTC. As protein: CASSQAVGQGVYEQYF.